The entry below describes one TCR beta chain. Graves' hyperthyroidism was deemed stable given no ophthalmopathy progression within 18 months. This sample is part of a study of T cells in Graves' hyperthyroidism and ophthalmopathy. V lost 4 bases to trimming and J lost 5 bases; unmatched junction nucleotides: 5. Germline values: CDR1 SGHAT, CDR2 FQNNGV. This CDR3 contains 15 residues. The investigators amplified TCR beta CDR3 regions from RNA transcripts. The HTBI primer set served for first-round RT-PCR of the TCR CDR3. TCRdb passed the multiplex PCR reads through MiXCR, listing each CDR3 protein once. There are over 700,000 distinct CDR3 sequences in the sample; 30% to 40% occur only once, and roughly 30% lies in the top ten.

Sequences were obtained from blood. This clonotype originated in a woman in her thirties or forties with Graves' hyperthyroidism. The chain recombines TRBV11-2 with TRBJ2-7; 13 bases agree with TRBD2. The CDR3 is CASSWGTSGAHEQYF. The CDR3 DNA reads TGTGCCAGCAGCTGGGGGACTAGCGGGGCCCACGAGCAGTACTTC. The full variable domain, rest sourced from reference TRBV11-2 and TRBJ2-7, is EAGVAQSPRYKIIEKRQSVAFWCNPISGHATLYWYQQILGQGPKLLIQFQNNGVVDDSQLPKDRFSAERLKGVDSTLKIQPAKLEDSAVYLCASSWGTSGAHEQYFGPGTRLTVT.